A single sample gave rise to the 2 T cell receptor beta chains below, sequenced in a study of cytomegalovirus exposure and HLA in healthy donors. PCR primers comprised 60 Vbeta and 13 Jbeta primers. Measured with immunoSEQ multiplex PCR; TCRdb has only the in-frame clones, and not every one. The data contain 150,000 to 200,000 clones, 80% of them seen just once; the ten biggest clones take up less than 10%. Sequenced input: PBMCs. The receptors come from a young man in good health and CMV-seropositive.

The chain uses TRBV28 and TRBJ2-1; D might be TRBD2 (7 bases). The germline V gene encodes CDR1 MDHEN and CDR2 SYDVKM. Between the trimmed V and J ends, which lost 4 bases and 8 bases, there was a span of 18 bases. The CDR3 is 15 amino acids. CDR3 sequence: CASSSGGQGTDEQFF. CDR3 DNA sequence: TGTGCCAGCAGTTCCGGGGGGCAGGGGACGGATGAGCAGTTCTTC.

J is TRBJ2-3 and V is TRBV6-1; TRBD1 agrees at 7 bases. V shed 9 bases, J shed 2 bases, and the junction held 8 bases outside the gene matches. The germline gives CDR1 MNHNS, CDR2 SASEGT. This CDR3 spans 14 amino acids. As DNA, the CDR3 is TGTGCCAGTGGGACAGCAACTTTCACAGATACGCAGTATTTT. Protein: CASGTATFTDTQYF.